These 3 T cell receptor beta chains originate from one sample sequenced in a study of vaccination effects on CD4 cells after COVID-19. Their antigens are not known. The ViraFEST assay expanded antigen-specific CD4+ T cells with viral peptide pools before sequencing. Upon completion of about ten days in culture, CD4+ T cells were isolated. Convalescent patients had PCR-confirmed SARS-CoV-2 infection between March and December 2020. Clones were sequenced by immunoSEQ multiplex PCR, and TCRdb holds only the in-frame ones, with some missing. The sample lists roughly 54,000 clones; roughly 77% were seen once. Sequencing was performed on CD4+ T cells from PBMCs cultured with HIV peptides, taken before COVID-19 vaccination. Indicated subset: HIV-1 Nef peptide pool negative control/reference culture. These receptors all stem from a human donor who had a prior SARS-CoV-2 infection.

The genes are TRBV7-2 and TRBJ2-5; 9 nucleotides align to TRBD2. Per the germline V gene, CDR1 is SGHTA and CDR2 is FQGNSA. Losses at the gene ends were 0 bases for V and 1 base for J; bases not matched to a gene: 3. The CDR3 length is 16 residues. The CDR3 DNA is TGTGCCAGCAGCTTAGCGAGCGGGGGGATCCAAGAGACCCAGTACTTC. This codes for CASSLASGGIQETQYF.

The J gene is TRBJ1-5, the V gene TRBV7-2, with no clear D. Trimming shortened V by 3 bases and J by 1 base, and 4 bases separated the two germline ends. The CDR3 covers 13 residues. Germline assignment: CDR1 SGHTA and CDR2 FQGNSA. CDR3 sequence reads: CASSFKSNQPQHF. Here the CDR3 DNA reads TGTGCCAGCAGCTTCAAAAGCAATCAGCCCCAGCATTTT.

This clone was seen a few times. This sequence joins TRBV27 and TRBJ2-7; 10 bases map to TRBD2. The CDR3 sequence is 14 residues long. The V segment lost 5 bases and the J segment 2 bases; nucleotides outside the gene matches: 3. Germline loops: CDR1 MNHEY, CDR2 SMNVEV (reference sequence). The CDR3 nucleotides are TGTGCCAGCAGTGGGACTAGCGCGACCTACGAGCAGTACTTC. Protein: CASSGTSATYEQYF.